This T cell receptor beta chain was found in a study of CD4+ T cells in melanoma. Study-wide points: CD8+ T cell, macrophage and B cell function reportedly correlated with neoantigen-specific CD4+ T cells.

Sequencing used immunoSEQ multiplex PCR; TCRdb keeps in-frame clones, though not all of them. The sample consists of 50,000 to 60,000 clones, roughly 69% of them appearing once. In the case of this clone: What it binds is not known.

Specimen: tumor tissue. The source is a human donor with melanoma.

This CDR3 is CSVAGGADEQYF. CDR3 nucleotide sequence: TGCAGCGTCGCTGGGGGGGCAGACGAGCAGTACTTC. The rearrangement links TRBV29-1 to TRBJ2-7; TRBD2 might be the D (7 bases). The CDR3 loop spans 12 amino acids. Germline loops: CDR1 SQVTM, CDR2 ANQGSEA. Trimming left V 6 bases short and J 5 bases short, with 14 bases between.